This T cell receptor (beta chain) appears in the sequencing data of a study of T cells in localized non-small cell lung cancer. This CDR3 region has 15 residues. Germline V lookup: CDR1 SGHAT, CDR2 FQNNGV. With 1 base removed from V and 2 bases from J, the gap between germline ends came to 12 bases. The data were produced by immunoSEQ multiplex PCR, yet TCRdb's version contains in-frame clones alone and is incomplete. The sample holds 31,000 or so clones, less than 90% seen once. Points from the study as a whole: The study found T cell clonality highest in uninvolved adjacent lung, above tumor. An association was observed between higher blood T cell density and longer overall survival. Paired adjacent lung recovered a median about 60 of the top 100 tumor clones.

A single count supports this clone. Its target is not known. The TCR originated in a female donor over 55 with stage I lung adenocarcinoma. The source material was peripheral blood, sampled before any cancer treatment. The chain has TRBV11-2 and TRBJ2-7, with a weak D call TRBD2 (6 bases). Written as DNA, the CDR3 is TGTGCCAGCAGCTTAGTGGGAGGCGCGACCTACGAGCAGTACTTC. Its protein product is CASSLVGGATYEQYF.